This TCR beta chain stems from a study of cytomegalovirus exposure and HLA in healthy donors. PCR used 60 Vbeta primers and 13 Jbeta primers. Libraries were prepared by immunoSEQ multiplex PCR; TCRdb keeps only in-frame clonotypes and omits some of them. The sample has some 130,000 clones, approximately 79% seen once. A word on this clone: Its antigen is currently unknown.

Overall study findings and caveats: Presence/absence analyses rested on an assumption that sequencing depth was roughly uniform across donors. A missense DCLRE1C variant was associated with V- and J-gene trimming of TCR beta chains in a later analysis, and an independent cohort replicated the association.

The receptor was derived from a middle-aged man in good health and CMV-seropositive. The sample taken for sequencing was PBMCs.

Written as DNA, the CDR3 is TGTGCCAGCAGCTCCCCCAGGACAGACACCTACGAGCAGTACTTC. As protein: CASSSPRTDTYEQYF. The chain has TRBV5-6 and TRBJ2-7; perhaps TRBD1 as D (6 bases). Trimming cost V 3 bases and J 2 bases, with 15 bases left between them. There are 15 residues in the CDR3. Per the germline V gene, CDR1 is SGHDT and CDR2 is YYEEEE.